A selection of T cell receptor beta chains follows, all from one sample in a study of T cells in Graves' hyperthyroidism and ophthalmopathy. TCRdb reprocessed the multiplex PCR reads via MiXCR and lists one record per CDR3 protein. In the table there are 800,000 or so distinct CDR3 sequences, 38% of which are singletons. Sequenced input: blood. The receptors shown here come from a man younger than 35 with Graves' hyperthyroidism. The CDR3 runs from the conserved cysteine through the conserved F or W. The D gene is left open where the match is weak. Not all rows give a size; the values are once, few, many and, for expanded clones, a class.

v_gene,d_gene,j_gene,abundance,CDR3nt,CDR3aa
TRBV9,.,TRBJ1-3,many,TGTGCCAGCAGCGTTCAAAGTCTCGGCGGAAACACCATATATTTT,CASSVQSLGGNTIYF
TRBV4-1,.,TRBJ2-7,.,TGCGCCAGCAGCCAAGCGGGAGTGAGCGAGCAGTACTTC,CASSQAGVSEQYF
TRBV10-1,TRBD1,TRBJ2-7,many,TGCGCCAGCAGTAATTCCGGGACAGGGGTGAGAAAGTACTTC,CASSNSGTGVRKYF
TRBV10-3,.,TRBJ1-1,.,TGTGCCATCAGTGACAGGGCGAAGTTGAACACTGAAGCTTTCTTT,CAISDRAKLNTEAFF
TRBV6-5,.,TRBJ1-2,few,TGTGCCAGCAGTGTAGATCTCTATGGCTACACCTTC,CASSVDLYGYTF
TRBV25-1,TRBD1,TRBJ1-6,many,TGTGCCAGCAGTCAGACAGGGGGTCGTTCACCCCTCCACTTT,CASSQTGGRSPLHF
TRBV7-9,.,TRBJ2-2,.,TGTGCCAGCAGCTTAGATTCTAGGACCGGGGAGCTGTTTTTT,CASSLDSRTGELFF
TRBV25-1,.,TRBJ2-3,.,TGTGCCAGCAGTGAATCGGGGTCGGATACGCAGTATTTT,CASSESGSDTQYF
TRBV9,.,TRBJ2-5,.,TGTGCCAGCAGCGTAACGCAGGGACGGACCCAGTACTTC,CASSVTQGRTQYF
TRBV7-2,.,TRBJ2-5,.,TGTGCCAGCAGCGCCGGGGGCGGGGGAGATACCCAGTACTTC,CASSAGGGGDTQYF
TRBV7-9,.,TRBJ2-7,many,TGTGCCAGCAGCCCCCGGCAGGACGGCGAGCAGTACTTC,CASSPRQDGEQYF
TRBV7-4,.,TRBJ1-5,.,TGTGCCAGCAGCTTCGAGTCGGGGAAGGTCTGCAATCAGCCCCAGCATTTT,CASSFESGKVCNQPQHF
TRBV12-3/TRBV12-4,.,TRBJ2-7,.,TGTGCCTCCAGGGGCAGGGGGGCTGGGGAGCAGTACTTC,CASRGRGAGEQYF
TRBV15,.,TRBJ2-2,.,TGTGCCACCAGCAGAGATCTGACCTTGAACACCGGGGAGCTGTTTTTT,CATSRDLTLNTGELFF
TRBV12-3/TRBV12-4,.,TRBJ1-6,many,TGTGCCAGCAGCCCCAGGGACGTCCTCAATTCACCCCTCCACTTT,CASSPRDVLNSPLHF
TRBV29-1,TRBD2,TRBJ2-3,few,TGCAGCGCATCGGGTGGAGCGGGGCCCACAGATACGCAGTATTTT,CSASGGAGPTDTQYF
TRBV12-3/TRBV12-4,TRBD1,TRBJ2-7,few,TGTGCCAGCAGTCCCGGGGACAGGGCCTACGAGCAGTACTTC,CASSPGDRAYEQYF
TRBV15,TRBD1,TRBJ1-1,many,TGTGCCACCAGCAGGACAGGGAAGACTGAAGCTTTCTTT,CATSRTGKTEAFF